Presented here are 23 T cell receptor beta chains from one specimen sequenced in a study of human T cells and chemical hapten exposure. TCRdb re-analysed the RACE reads in MiXCR, keeping a single row per CDR3 protein. There are about 84,000 distinct CDR3 sequences in the sample; about a tenth occur only once, and about 4% lies in the top ten. Time point given: patch test 3, about 24 weeks after DPC sensitization. The treatment: therapeutic diphenylcyclopropenone sensitization with weekly scalp DPC. The sample in question was whole blood, obtained in connection with sensitization to the hapten diphenylcyclopropenone (DPC). The receptors derive from a woman between 50 and 59 years old with alopecia areata. Some clones in this sample may be carry-over from other donors' samples.

This clonotype appeared many times. V is TRBV7-2 and J is TRBJ2-1; 14 bases agree with TRBD2. The CDR3 contains 17 residues. Germline V gene data show CDR1 as SGHTA and CDR2 as FQGNSA. The V gene end was trimmed by 4 bases and the J gene end by 7 bases; junction bases not matched to a gene: 9. The CDR3 protein is CASSSFGLAGGGNEQFF. The CDR3 DNA is TGTGCCAGCAGCTCTTTTGGACTAGCGGGAGGAGGGAATGAGCAGTTCTTC.

The V call is TRBV7-3, the J call TRBJ2-6; D unresolved. This CDR3 is built from 18 residues. The germline V and J ends were trimmed by 4 bases and 0 bases, with 16 bases remaining between them. CDR1 SGHTA and CDR2 FQGTGA come from the germline V gene. The CDR3 DNA is TGTGCCAGCAGCTCCGCCGCGGTCGTGAGCTCTGGGGCCAACGTCCTGACTTTC. Residues: CASSSAAVVSSGANVLTF.

This clonotype was seen only a few times. This chain links TRBV9 with TRBJ2-1, with 8 bases lining up with TRBD2. CDR1 is SGDLS and CDR2 is YYNGEE in the germline V gene. The CDR3 is made up of 15 amino acids. The V and J ends lost 0 bases and 2 bases, in that order; junction bases with no gene match: 1. The CDR3 sequence is CASSVASGPYNEQFF. The CDR3 DNA reads TGTGCCAGCAGCGTAGCTAGCGGGCCCTACAATGAGCAGTTCTTC.

This clonotype was counted only a few times. The CDR3 coding sequence is TGCAGTGCTAGAGGCGACAGGGCGATTGGTTCGGGCACTGAAGCTTTCTTT. The encoded protein is CSARGDRAIGSGTEAFF. The V and J genes are TRBV20-1 and TRBJ1-1; 7 bases are shared with TRBD1. The CDR3 length is 17 residues. The V gene's germline CDR1 is DFQATT and CDR2 SNEGSKA (reference sequence). V trimming: 1 base; J trimming: 4 bases; junction bases outside the gene matches: 15.

The chain employs TRBV7-2 and TRBJ2-2, with D unclear. The germline V gene has CDR1 SGHTA and CDR2 FQGNSA. The V end lost 1 base, the J end lost 5 bases, and 11 bases lay between the germline ends. The CDR3 contains 15 residues. CDR3 sequence (DNA): TGTGCCAGCAGCTTAGGGCGCACAACAACCGGGGAGCTGTTTTTT. This gives the protein CASSLGRTTTGELFF.

This clonotype has a count of ten or more. The V call is TRBV5-4, the J call TRBJ2-3; D is unresolved. Germline V gene sequence: CDR1 SGHNT, CDR2 YYREEE (reference sequence). CDR3 length: 15 amino acids. Trimming took off 3 bases at V and 0 bases at J, with 11 bases between the two ends. The CDR3 nucleotides read TGTGCCAGCAGCTCCAGACTCCAAAGCACAGATACGCAGTATTTT. Its translation is CASSSRLQSTDTQYF.

This clonotype has ten or more counts. This rearrangement joins TRBV12-3 or TRBV12-4 to TRBJ2-1; no firm D call. The CDR3 contains 13 residues. Trimming took off 7 bases at V and 9 bases at J, with 16 bases between the two ends. CDR3 DNA sequence: TGTGCCAGCAAACCGACCAGTCATGGTGAGCAGTTCTTC. Translation: CASKPTSHGEQFF.

The rearrangement uses TRBV12-3 or TRBV12-4 and TRBJ2-7; 7 positions match TRBD1. The CDR3 sequence is 14 residues long. The V gene end was trimmed by 7 bases and the J gene end by 5 bases; junction bases not matched to a gene: 11. The CDR3 DNA follows: TGTGCCAGCACCGCCCAGAAGGGGGCCCACGAGCAGTACTTC. It codes for CASTAQKGAHEQYF.

In nucleotides, the CDR3 is TGTGCCAGCAGCTTAAGGGTGGGTCAGCAGTACTTC. Translated, it gives CASSLRVGQQYF. V gene TRBV11-2 combines with J gene TRBJ2-7, with D unresolved. V gave up 2 bases and J gave up 8 bases, with 10 bases separating them. This CDR3 spans 12 amino acids. From germline, CDR1 is SGHAT and CDR2 FQNNGV.

This clonotype was counted many times. V is TRBV30 and J is TRBJ1-4; D is unresolved. The CDR3 spans 11 residues. V lost 3 bases, J lost 5 bases, and 4 bases lay in between. Germline CDR1 is GTSNPN and CDR2 is SVGIG (reference sequence). The CDR3 spells CAWSKNEKLFF. The CDR3 coding sequence is TGTGCCTGGAGCAAGAATGAAAAACTGTTTTTT.

In its sample, this clonotype was seen a few times. This chain uses TRBV20-1 with TRBJ2-1, with D tentatively TRBD2 (6 bases). This CDR3 contains 14 residues. The germline V gene encodes CDR1 DFQATT and CDR2 SNEGSKA (reference sequence). Trimming removed 3 bases from V and 1 base from J, with 10 bases in between. This CDR3 is CSASGRGSYNEQFF. The CDR3 nucleotides read TGCAGTGCTAGCGGGAGAGGATCCTACAATGAGCAGTTCTTC.

This clonotype was counted a few times. V and J are TRBV11-2 and TRBJ2-4; 12 positions match TRBD1. V dropped 0 bases and J dropped 4; count of bases not matched to a gene: 7. The V gene's germline CDR1 is SGHAT and CDR2 FQNNGV. This CDR3 has 18 residues. CDR3 DNA: TGTGCCAGCAGCTTAGAGGGGGACAGGGGGCGGTATAAAAACATTCAGTACTTC. Encoded protein: CASSLEGDRGRYKNIQYF.

The chain is built from TRBV4-3 and TRBJ2-5; D is possibly TRBD1 (5 bases). Trimming shortened V by 2 bases and J by 4 bases, and 14 bases separated the two germline ends. CDR1 is LGHNA and CDR2 is YSLEER in the germline V gene. This CDR3 is 15 amino acids long. Written as DNA, the CDR3 is TGCGCCAGCAGCCAATCACAGGCGCAACGAGAGACCCAGTACTTC. Amino acids: CASSQSQAQRETQYF.

This clonotype has a handful of counts. The chain has TRBV6-6 and TRBJ2-7; TRBD1 matches 10 bases. V shed 4 bases and J 2 bases; nucleotides not matched to a gene: 5. The CDR3 length is 15 residues. CDR1 and CDR2 (germline): MNHNY, SVGAGI (reference sequence). CDR3: CASSLDRGSPYEQYF. CDR3 DNA: TGTGCCAGCAGTTTGGACAGGGGGAGTCCCTACGAGCAGTACTTC.

J is TRBJ1-1 and V is TRBV10-2; D might be TRBD1 (6 bases). The CDR3 is 13 amino acids. With 8 bases removed from V and 4 bases from J, the gap between germline ends came to 14 bases. From germline, CDR1 is WSHSY and CDR2 SAAADI. The CDR3 DNA reads TGCGCCAGCCGAGAGGGAGGGGGCACTGAAGCTTTCTTT. Protein sequence: CASREGGGTEAFF.

The rearrangement uses TRBV11-2 and TRBJ2-1; D is unclear. V was shortened by 2 bases and J by 6 bases, with 8 bases between the two germline ends. Germline lookup yields CDR1 SGHAT and CDR2 FQNNGV. The CDR3 totals 13 residues. DNA of the CDR3: TGTGCCAGCAGCTTAATACTAACCAATGAGCAGTTCTTC. Translating gives CASSLILTNEQFF.

This clonotype was recorded many times. This rearrangement joins TRBV7-8 to TRBJ2-7; 12 bases match TRBD2. In germline, CDR1 is SGHVS, CDR2 FQNEAQ. The V gene end was trimmed by 5 bases and the J gene end by 9 bases; junction bases not matched to a gene: 11. The CDR3 is 15 residues long. The CDR3 loop reads CASSGTSGRILGQYF. The CDR3 nucleotides are TGTGCCAGCAGCGGCACTAGCGGGAGGATCCTTGGGCAGTACTTC.

Notes on this clonotype: A much more abundant neighbour one base away suggests this may be a read error. The gene calls are TRBV10-3 and TRBJ2-3, with D tentatively TRBD1 (5 bases). The CDR3 contains 14 residues. Germline CDR1 reads ENHRY; CDR2 reads SYGVKD. In DNA form, the CDR3 reads TGTGCCATCAGTGATGTCCAGGGCACAGATTCGCAGTATTTT. This translates into CAISDVQGTDSQYF.

The chain links TRBV9 to TRBJ2-2; 9 bases fit TRBD1. Looked up from germline, CDR1 is SGDLS and CDR2 is YYNGEE. The ends lost 3 bases at V and 5 bases at J; junction bases unmatched: 8. This CDR3 region has 16 residues. DNA of the CDR3: TGTGCCAGCAGCGCCACCGGGACAGGGATAACCGGGGAGCTGTTTTTT. Translating it yields CASSATGTGITGELFF.

This clonotype was seen a few times. The V call is TRBV20-1, the J call TRBJ2-2; TRBD2 matches at 15 bases. The germline gives CDR1 DFQATT, CDR2 SNEGSKA (reference sequence). CDR3 size: 17 residues. Trimming removed 1 base from V and 5 bases from J; junction bases left unmatched: 5. CDR3 coding DNA: TGCAGTGCTAGAGTCGGGACTAGCGGGAGGCGGACCGGGGAGCTGTTTTTT. Its translation is CSARVGTSGRRTGELFF.

This clonotype has just a few counts. The chain uses TRBV5-1 and TRBJ2-1, with D unresolved. Per germline, CDR1 SGHRS and CDR2 YFSETQ. Trimming took off 0 bases at V and 9 bases at J, with 19 bases between the two ends. This CDR3 spans 16 amino acids. The CDR3 here is CASSLVPRQGKSEQFF. The CDR3 DNA reads TGCGCCAGCAGCTTGGTCCCAAGACAAGGGAAGAGTGAGCAGTTCTTC.

This clonotype was recorded many times. The chain couples TRBV29-1 to TRBJ2-5; no definite D call. Looked up from germline, CDR1 is SQVTM and CDR2 is ANQGSEA. V lost 5 bases to trimming and J lost 6 bases, with 13 bases between them. The CDR3 consists of 12 residues. The CDR3 DNA is TGCAGCGTTTTTGGGGATCAACAGACCCAGTACTTC. Residues: CSVFGDQQTQYF.

This chain joins TRBV20-1 and TRBJ2-1; the match to TRBD2 covers 7 bases. Germline CDR1 is DFQATT and CDR2 is SNEGSKA (reference sequence). The V segment lost 5 bases and the J segment 3 bases; nucleotides outside the gene matches: 7. The CDR3 covers 14 residues. The CDR3 nucleotides are TGCAGTGCTCTCCGTGCGGGGGACTACAATGAGCAGTTCTTC. Its translation: CSALRAGDYNEQFF.